This TCR beta chain was observed in a study of response to subunit inactivated influenza vaccine. General study findings and limits: Authors suggested each seasonal influenza vaccination recruits few new T cells.

TCRdb recomputed calls from the RT-PCR reads with MiXCR, one row per CDR3 protein. The sample consists of 400,000 to 650,000 distinct CDR3 sequences, 6% to 9% of them appearing once. Concerning this clonotype: Its specificity is unknown.

The CDR3 is 17 amino acids. With V trimmed by 1 base and J by 1 base, 6 bases remained unmatched. The germline V gene has CDR1 SGHTA and CDR2 FQGNSA. The clonotype originates from a man aged 50-75 years who received an inactivated influenza vaccine. The chain couples TRBV7-2 to TRBJ2-4; 8 bases are shared with TRBD2. The sample was PBMCs from blood, taken less than 30 months after vaccination. CDR3 DNA: TGTGCCAGCAGCTTAGGTAGTAGCGGGACGGCCAAAAACATTCAGTACTTC. Translating it yields CASSLGSSGTAKNIQYF.